Below, 24 T cell receptor beta chains from the same sample are listed, as sequenced in a study of cytomegalovirus exposure and HLA in healthy donors. The repertoire was sequenced with immunoSEQ multiplex PCR; TCRdb's copy has only in-frame clones and lacks some. The sample has about 140,000 clones; 84% are singletons. Sequenced sample: PBMCs. Every receptor here comes from a woman aged 25 to 45 in good health and CMV-seronegative.

This clone was detected only once. The chain links TRBV7-2 to TRBJ1-5; D perhaps matches TRBD1 (5 bases). V lost 1 base, J lost 2 bases, and 9 bases lay in between. Germline V gene sequence: CDR1 SGHTA, CDR2 FQGNSA. The CDR3 sequence is 15 residues long. CDR3 sequence (DNA): TGTGCCAGCAGCTTAGAAGCAGGGCGCAATCAGCCCCAGCATTTT. Translated, it gives CASSLEAGRNQPQHF. Complete variable domain (other parts from reference TRBV7-2 and TRBJ1-5): GAGVSQSPSNKVTEKGKDVELRCDPISGHTALYWYRQSLGQGLEFLIYFQGNSAPDKSGLPSDRFSAERTGGSVSTLTIQRTQQEDSAVYLCASSLEAGRNQPQHFGDGTRLSIL.

The V gene is TRBV9, the J gene TRBJ1-6; D possibly corresponds to TRBD1 (5 bases). V was clipped by 0 bases and J by 6 bases, with 10 bases between them. The CDR3 loop spans 15 amino acids. CDR1 is SGDLS, CDR2 YYNGEE, per germline. The CDR3: CASSVAQGPNSPLHF. Written as DNA, the CDR3 is TGTGCCAGCAGCGTAGCTCAGGGCCCTAATTCACCCCTCCACTTT.

This clone has just a few counts. V and J are TRBV12-2 and TRBJ2-2; the table's TRBD2 call for D was not verified on the DNA. TRBV12-2 is reported as a pseudogene. The CDR3 has 18 amino acids. CDR3 nucleotide sequence: TGTGCAAGTCGCTTAGGGGCTAGCGGGGAGGCGAACACCGGGGAGCTGTTTTTT. It codes for CASRLGASGEANTGELFF.

The chain employs TRBV15 and TRBJ1-1, with a possible D match to TRBD1 (5 bases). The CDR3 consists of 14 residues. Per the germline V gene, CDR1 is LNHNV and CDR2 is YYDKDF (reference sequence). The germline V and J ends were trimmed by 9 bases and 4 bases, with 18 bases remaining between them. This CDR3 reads CATRPSGGGTEAFF. The CDR3 coding sequence is TGTGCCACAAGACCTTCGGGGGGGGGCACTGAAGCTTTCTTT.

The chain links TRBV28 to TRBJ1-2; D is possibly TRBD1 (6 bases). From germline, CDR1 is MDHEN and CDR2 SYDVKM. V was cut by 8 bases and J by 3 bases, with 13 bases left in between. The CDR3 length is 13 residues. The CDR3 sequence: CASRRGGDYGYTF. In DNA, the CDR3 is TGTGCCAGCCGCCGGGGGGGCGACTATGGCTACACCTTC.

The rearrangement uses TRBV27 and TRBJ2-2, with 8 bases lining up with TRBD1. This CDR3 region has 17 residues. CDR1 is MNHEY and CDR2 is SMNVEV in the germline V gene (reference sequence). Germline trimming cut 0 bases from V and 3 bases from J; bases unmatched to any gene: 6. The CDR3 DNA is TGTGCCAGCAGTTTATCCCAGGACAGGGAGGACACCGGGGAGCTGTTTTTT. Translation: CASSLSQDREDTGELFF.

In DNA, the CDR3 is TGTGCCAGCAGCAAAGGGTATAGGGAGGGGGAGAATGAAAAACTGTTTTTT. Translating it yields CASSKGYREGENEKLFF. This sequence joins TRBV21-1 and TRBJ1-4. TRBV21-1 constitutes a pseudogene. This CDR3 is built from 17 residues.

This chain connects TRBV6-1 to TRBJ1-2, with 7 bases fitting TRBD1. In germline, CDR1 is MNHNS, CDR2 SASEGT. The CDR3 loop spans 15 amino acids. The V and J ends lost 4 bases and 6 bases, in that order; junction bases with no gene match: 11. This chain's CDR3 is CASSGRDREGNGYTF. Here the CDR3 DNA reads TGTGCCAGCAGTGGCAGAGACAGGGAAGGGAATGGCTACACCTTC.

This chain connects TRBV30 to TRBJ1-3; D remains ambiguous. Germline V gene lookup returns CDR1 GTSNPN and CDR2 SVGIG (reference sequence). The CDR3 is made up of 12 amino acids. V lost 6 bases and J 0 bases, leaving 6 bases between the germline ends. CDR3 coding DNA: TGTGCCTGCGGACTCTCTGGAAACACCATATATTTT. It is translated as CACGLSGNTIYF.

This chain connects TRBV29-1 to TRBJ1-1, with 7 bases that match TRBD1. This CDR3 region has 10 residues. V shed 6 bases, J shed 11 bases, and the junction held 6 bases outside the gene matches. CDR1 is SQVTM, CDR2 ANQGSEA, per germline. DNA for the CDR3: TGCAGCGTCATGACAGGGTGGGCTTTCTTT. This codes for CSVMTGWAFF.

The V and J genes are TRBV7-9 and TRBJ2-5; D perhaps matches TRBD1 (6 bases). From germline, CDR1 is SEHNR and CDR2 FQNEAQ (reference sequence). The CDR3 contains 15 residues. V lost 1 base to trimming and J lost 4 bases, with 13 bases between them. CDR3 sequence reads: CASSLGGGRGETQYF. The CDR3 region has the DNA TGTGCCAGCAGCTTAGGTGGGGGCCGGGGAGAGACCCAGTACTTC.

The CDR3 DNA follows: TGTGCCAGCAGTGTGGGACAGGGATATGGCTACACCTTC. Translated, it gives CASSVGQGYGYTF. This chain connects TRBV6-1 to TRBJ1-2; TRBD1 aligns across 9 bases. Germline V gene data show CDR1 as MNHNS and CDR2 as SASEGT. V shed 4 bases and J 5 bases; nucleotides not matched to a gene: 2. The CDR3 is 13 residues long.

This chain uses TRBV2 with TRBJ2-2; TRBD1 aligns across 7 bases. This CDR3 comprises 15 residues. The V segment lost 4 bases and the J segment 4 bases; nucleotides outside the gene matches: 6. The germline V gene has CDR1 SNHLY and CDR2 FYNNEI. In nucleotides, the CDR3 is TGTGCCAGCAGTGGGGTACAGGGGATCACCGGGGAGCTGTTTTTT. Translating it yields CASSGVQGITGELFF.

The chain links TRBV9 to TRBJ1-1, with 10 positions matching TRBD1. Germline loops: CDR1 SGDLS, CDR2 YYNGEE. The ends lost 4 bases at V and 0 bases at J; junction bases unmatched: 3. The CDR3 extends over 15 amino acids. CDR3 bases: TGTGCCAGCAGCACCGGACAGGGGGTGAACACTGAAGCTTTCTTT. Protein sequence: CASSTGQGVNTEAFF.

The genes are TRBV10-3 and TRBJ2-5, with 9 bases fitting TRBD2. The CDR3 consists of 17 residues. Trimming took 6 bases from V and 4 from J; bases not matched to a gene: 15. Germline CDR1 and CDR2: ENHRY and SYGVKD. Written as DNA, the CDR3 is TGTGCCATCAGCTCTCCCGCTCGTGGACTAGCGCGAGAGACCCAGTACTTC. Its translation: CAISSPARGLARETQYF.

The chain couples TRBV7-3 to TRBJ1-1; 7 nucleotides match TRBD1. Germline CDR1 reads SGHTA; CDR2 reads FQGTGA. There are 15 residues in the CDR3. J lost 0 bases, V lost 5 bases, and 6 bases had no gene match. The CDR3 DNA reads TGTGCCAGCAGCCCTCAGACAGGGTTGAACACTGAAGCTTTCTTT. Translation gives CASSPQTGLNTEAFF.

This clone has more than one count but fewer than ten. This chain uses TRBV5-1 with TRBJ1-2, with 8 positions matching TRBD1. Germline trimming cut 3 bases from V and 7 bases from J; bases unmatched to any gene: 5. Germline-derived CDR1 and CDR2 are SGHRS and YFSETQ. CDR3 size: 13 residues. The CDR3 spells CASSSTGEGGYTF. CDR3 DNA sequence: TGCGCCAGCAGCTCGACAGGGGAGGGTGGCTACACCTTC.

The CDR3 coding sequence is TGTGCCAGCAGCTTTTATCCGACAGATACGCAGTATTTT. Translation gives CASSFYPTDTQYF. This chain links TRBV7-2 with TRBJ2-3, with unresolved D. V was cut by 3 bases and J by 3 bases, with 7 bases left in between. The CDR3 is made up of 13 amino acids. Germline CDR1 SGHTA, CDR2 FQGNSA.

The chain employs TRBV2 and TRBJ1-4; the match to TRBD1 covers 8 bases. The CDR3 has 15 residues. J was trimmed by 4 bases and V by 5 bases; bases with no gene match: 6. Germline assignment: CDR1 SNHLY and CDR2 FYNNEI. CDR3 residues: CASSSRQGSNEKLFF. For the CDR3, the DNA is TGTGCCAGCAGTAGCCGACAGGGGAGTAATGAAAAACTGTTTTTT.

J is TRBJ2-7 and V is TRBV4-1; D may be TRBD2 (5 bases). V was cut by 1 base and J by 3 bases, with 16 bases left in between. Germline CDR1 and CDR2: MGHRA and YSYEKL. This CDR3 has 16 amino acids. CDR3 DNA: TGCGCCAGCAGCCAAGTGTACCTCCAGGAGGACTACGAGCAGTACTTC. Its protein product is CASSQVYLQEDYEQYF.

This rearrangement joins TRBV19 to TRBJ2-2, with TRBD1 matching over 7 bases. The CDR3 has 15 amino acids. The germline V gene encodes CDR1 LNHDA and CDR2 SQIVND (reference sequence). After removal of 2 bases from V and 4 bases from J, the junction contained 4 bases not matched to a gene. CDR3 coding DNA: TGTGCCAGTAGTATAAGTCACAGGGGCACCGGGGAGCTGTTTTTT. It encodes CASSISHRGTGELFF.

This clone was seen more than once but under ten times. CDR3 amino acids: CASNGQVGNTIYF. The DNA for the CDR3 is TGTGCCAGCAATGGACAGGTTGGAAACACCATATATTTT. This chain joins TRBV2 and TRBJ1-3; 7 nucleotides match TRBD1. The CDR3 covers 13 residues. J lost 3 bases, V lost 7 bases, and 3 bases had no gene match. Germline V gene sequence: CDR1 SNHLY, CDR2 FYNNEI.

The DNA for the CDR3 is TGTGCCAGCAGCTTAGGACAGGCGAGCTCCTACGAGCAGTACTTC. Translated: CASSLGQASSYEQYF. V and J are TRBV11-3 and TRBJ2-7, with a possible D match to TRBD1 (6 bases). The CDR3 sequence is 15 residues long. Germline assignment: CDR1 SGHNT and CDR2 YENEEA. Trimming left V 1 base short and J 0 bases short, with 10 bases between.

This sequence joins TRBV28 and TRBJ2-7; 7 nucleotides match TRBD2. CDR1 MDHEN and CDR2 SYDVKM come from the germline V gene. V was pared by 8 bases and J by 0 bases, with 13 bases of the junction left unmatched. The CDR3 has 16 residues. CDR3 bases: TGTGCCAGCCATCAGACCGGGGGGACGGGCTCCTACGAGCAGTACTTC. Amino acid sequence: CASHQTGGTGSYEQYF.